This entry lists 15 T cell receptor beta chains sequenced from one sample in a study of blood T cells in healthy people across ages. A sample-barcoded 5' primer and a J-beta primer mix were used in a second PCR of about 6 to 12 cycles. Each CDR3 protein gets one entry after TCRdb re-called the 5' RACE reads with MiXCR. The profile shows around 990,000 distinct CDR3 sequences, about 25% of them singletons. The sample also formed part of further work on T cells of mothers and their children.

The sequencing sample was made of blood. All receptors come from a girl aged 2 to 9 in good health.

This clonotype was seen only a few times. The chain carries TRBV3-1 and TRBJ1-6; 8 bases line up with TRBD1. Germline CDR1 LGHDT, CDR2 YNNKEL (reference sequence). The trim removed 0 bases at V and 14 bases at J, leaving 12 bases unmatched. The CDR3 length is 16 residues. Here the CDR3 DNA reads TGTGCCAGCAGCCAAGAGGAGAGGACAGGGTTTTCGTCCCTCCACTTT. It translates to CASSQEERTGFSSLHF.

The chain combines TRBV3-1 with TRBJ2-5; D is unresolved. Germline V gene lookup returns CDR1 LGHDT and CDR2 YNNKEL (reference sequence). The CDR3 totals 15 residues. V lost 2 bases, J lost 0 bases, and 10 bases lay in between. The CDR3 loop is CASSQTPGYQETQYF. CDR3 in DNA: TGTGCCAGCAGCCAAACTCCAGGTTACCAAGAGACCCAGTACTTC.

Worth noting for this clonotype: One end of the junction does not line up with germline, which may come from a read error. The chain has TRBV7-6 and TRBJ2-7; 8 bases line up with TRBD2. The CDR3 consists of 15 residues. Germline V gene sequence: CDR1 SGHVS, CDR2 FNYEAQ. Here the CDR3 DNA reads TGTGGCAGCAGCTTGAGGCAGCGGGAGATCTACGAGCAGTACTTC. Residues: CGSSLRQREIYEQYF.

This clonotype has a handful of counts. This chain joins TRBV4-2 and TRBJ1-1, with a weak D call TRBD1 (5 bases). V was cut by 4 bases and J by 8 bases, with 26 bases left in between. Germline V gives CDR1 LGHNA, CDR2 YNFKEQ. The CDR3 spans 17 residues. CDR3 in DNA: TGTGCCAGCAGCCCCTATTGGGGGGATCAGGGCCAGGCAGAAGCTTTCTTT. Protein: CASSPYWGDQGQAEAFF.

V and J are TRBV6-4 and TRBJ2-1; D may be TRBD1 (5 bases). Germline CDR1 is MRHNA and CDR2 is SNTAGT. V was clipped by 2 bases and J by 8 bases, with 19 bases between them. The CDR3 extends over 16 amino acids. The CDR3 nucleotides read TGTGCCAGCAGTGACGATATTACAGGTTTGATGGATGAGCAGTTCTTC. Amino acid sequence: CASSDDITGLMDEQFF.

The rearrangement joins TRBV12-3 or TRBV12-4 to TRBJ1-6, with a possible D match to TRBD1 (5 bases). The length of the CDR3 is 14 residues. The V and J ends lost 5 bases and 11 bases respectively, with 16 bases between them. The CDR3 DNA reads as TGTGCCAGCAGTCCTGGGGCAGGGTGGACACCCCTCCACTTT. It is translated as CASSPGAGWTPLHF.

A few counts support this clonotype. The chain recombines TRBV6-6 with TRBJ2-3; tentatively, D is TRBD1 or TRBD2 (5 bases each). This CDR3 contains 13 residues. Trimming pared 5 bases from V and 7 bases from J, leaving 13 bases between. Germline loops: CDR1 MNHNY, CDR2 SVGAGI (reference sequence). For the CDR3, the DNA is TGTGCCAGCAGTGATACGGGGCCCAATACGCAGTATTTT. Its translation: CASSDTGPNTQYF.

The table lists this clonotype with a few counts. The V call is TRBV9, the J call TRBJ1-1; the match to TRBD1 covers 12 bases. The trim removed 4 bases at V and 6 bases at J, leaving 7 bases unmatched. Germline V lookup: CDR1 SGDLS, CDR2 YYNGEE. The CDR3 runs 15 residues. CDR3 loop: CASSFSGQGAPEAFF. The DNA of the CDR3 is TGTGCCAGCAGCTTCTCGGGACAGGGGGCTCCTGAAGCTTTCTTT.

V gene TRBV29-1 combines with J gene TRBJ2-5, with 13 bases identical to TRBD2. The length of the CDR3 is 14 residues. Germline lookup yields CDR1 SQVTM and CDR2 ANQGSEA. V was pared by 7 bases and J by 5 bases, with 7 bases of the junction left unmatched. The CDR3 sequence: CSATSGGARETQYF. CDR3 bases: TGCAGCGCAACTAGCGGGGGGGCCCGGGAGACCCAGTACTTC.

At least ten counts were recorded for this clonotype. The chain joins TRBV5-1 to TRBJ2-5; the match to TRBD2 covers 14 bases. With the DNA end fitting TRBJ2-1 better, the J assignment may be wrong. Germline lookup yields CDR1 SGHRS and CDR2 YFSETQ. The CDR3 covers 14 residues. The CDR3 here is CASSRGLAGAEQFF. The CDR3 DNA reads as TGCGCCAGCAGCCGGGGACTAGCGGGAGCGGAGCAGTTCTTC.

The chain carries TRBV20-1 and TRBJ2-1; possible D gene TRBD2, 6 bases. In germline, CDR1 is DFQATT, CDR2 SNEGSKA (reference sequence). V lost 0 bases and J 1 base, leaving 13 bases between the germline ends. The CDR3 contains 16 residues. The DNA of the CDR3 is TGCAGTGCTAGAGATTCCGCGGGGATATCCTACAATGAGCAGTTCTTC. This sequence encodes CSARDSAGISYNEQFF.

This clonotype was observed a few times. The rearrangement uses TRBV4-3 and TRBJ2-5; tentatively, D is TRBD1 (6 bases). The J call may be faulty, since TRBJ2-7 better matches the DNA end. CDR3 length equals 15 residues. The germline V gene encodes CDR1 LGHNA and CDR2 YSLEER. The CDR3 protein is CASSQVYLGQYEQYF. CDR3 coding DNA: TGCGCCAGCAGCCAAGTTTACCTTGGACAGTACGAGCAGTACTTC.

This clonotype was counted many times. V gene TRBV6-5 combines with J gene TRBJ1-2; D ambiguous. Deletions cut 3 bases from V and 8 bases from J, with 10 bases between. Germline CDR1 is MNHEY and CDR2 is SVGAGI. The CDR3 has 12 residues. The CDR3 here is CASSYGSVGYTF. DNA of the CDR3: TGTGCCAGCAGTTATGGGAGCGTAGGCTACACCTTC.

This clonotype occurred a few times. The CDR3 DNA is TGTGCCAGCAGTTACTCGTCTTTGGCAGCCACCGGGGAGCTGTTTTTT. It yields the protein CASSYSSLAATGELFF. The genes are TRBV6-5 and TRBJ2-2; D gene uncertain. Germline CDR1 reads MNHEY; CDR2 reads SVGAGI. The CDR3 sequence is 16 residues long. The V end lost 0 bases, the J end lost 4 bases, and 12 bases lay between the germline ends.

This clonotype was seen more than once but under ten times. The rearrangement uses TRBV28 and TRBJ1-4; the D is unclear. Germline-derived CDR1 and CDR2 are MDHEN and SYDVKM. V was shortened by 10 bases and J by 4 bases, with 10 bases between the two germline ends. The CDR3 sequence is 12 residues long. The CDR3 spells CATITDNEKLFF. DNA for the CDR3: TGTGCCACCATTACCGATAATGAAAAACTGTTTTTT.